This T cell receptor (beta chain) was obtained from a study of T cells in Graves' hyperthyroidism and ophthalmopathy. Points from the study as a whole: A model using 13 V-J features told ophthalmopathy apart from stable hyperthyroidism.

Researchers amplified the TCR beta CDR3 regions from RNA transcripts. When the TCR CDR3 underwent first-round RT-PCR, the HTBI primer set was used. A single record per CDR3 protein comes from TCRdb applying MiXCR to the multiplex PCR reads. Here the sample spans about 350,000 distinct CDR3 sequences, roughly 14% being singletons. Exclusion of a patient resulted from uncontrolled infection, other autoimmune disease, pregnancy or lactation. Out of approximately 10 ml of fresh peripheral blood came the PBMCs. Remarks on this clonotype: No antigen is known for it.

The germline V and J ends were trimmed by 5 bases and 6 bases, with 14 bases remaining between them. The germline V gene has CDR1 SEHNR and CDR2 FQNEAQ (reference sequence). This CDR3 has 14 amino acids. The clonotype comes from a woman aged 30 to 39 with Graves' hyperthyroidism. The sample taken for sequencing was blood. V gene TRBV7-9 combines with J gene TRBJ2-1; D tentatively reads TRBD1 or TRBD2 (5 bases each). CDR3 nucleotide sequence: TGTGCCAGCAGCCCAGGGACCCGGGGCAATGAGCAGTTCTTC. It encodes CASSPGTRGNEQFF.